These T cell receptor beta chains were read from a single sample in a study of blood T cell repertoires in COVID-19. Sequenced by immunoSEQ multiplex PCR; TCRdb stores in-frame clones only, minus some. In the table there are fewer than 450,000 clones, around 89% of which are singletons. Material for sequencing was peripheral blood. The receptors shown here come from a woman aged 50 to 65 with COVID-19, enrolled during active disease. CDR3s include the opening cysteine and the closing phenylalanine or tryptophan. Fields, in order: CDR3 length, D gene, J gene, clone size, V gene, CDR3 DNA, CDR3 protein. A D gene is named only where the DNA matches it firmly. Clone sizes are given selectively: once, few, many, or a class where the clone is expanded.

CDR3 length: 13
D gene: -
J gene: TRBJ2-7
clone size: -
V gene: TRBV2
CDR3 DNA: TGTGCCAGCAGTGAACAGCAGGTAGAAGAGCAGTACTTC
CDR3 protein: CASSEQQVEEQYF

CDR3 length: 18
D gene: TRBD2
J gene: TRBJ2-3
clone size: -
V gene: TRBV7-3
CDR3 DNA: TGTGCCAGCAGCTCCCTCCCTAGCGGGGGGGGGAGCACAGATACGCAGTATTTT
CDR3 protein: CASSSLPSGGGSTDTQYF

CDR3 length: 18
D gene: TRBD1
J gene: TRBJ2-6
clone size: -
V gene: TRBV9
CDR3 DNA: TGTGCCAGCAGCGTAGAGGGGGCAGTGGAATCTGGGGCCAACGTCCTGACTTTC
CDR3 protein: CASSVEGAVESGANVLTF

CDR3 length: 16
D gene: -
J gene: TRBJ1-2
clone size: -
V gene: TRBV7-8
CDR3 DNA: TGTGCCAGCAGCTTAGTAGGGGCGGAAGCTAACTATGGCTACACCTTC
CDR3 protein: CASSLVGAEANYGYTF

CDR3 length: 15
D gene: TRBD1
J gene: TRBJ1-6
clone size: -
V gene: TRBV3-1/TRBV3-2
CDR3 DNA: TGTGCCAGCTCCCGACAGGGCTCGGGTAATTCACCCCTCCACTTT
CDR3 protein: CASSRQGSGNSPLHF

CDR3 length: 14
D gene: -
J gene: TRBJ1-1
clone size: -
V gene: TRBV7-2
CDR3 DNA: TGTGCCAGCAGCTTAGCCACAGGGTCCACTGAAGCTTTCTTT
CDR3 protein: CASSLATGSTEAFF

CDR3 length: 13
D gene: -
J gene: TRBJ1-1
clone size: -
V gene: TRBV5-1
CDR3 DNA: TGCGCCAGCAGCTTCCTTATCGACACTGAAGCTTTCTTT
CDR3 protein: CASSFLIDTEAFF

CDR3 length: 13
D gene: -
J gene: TRBJ1-1
clone size: few
V gene: TRBV19
CDR3 DNA: TGTGCCAGTAGTATGACATCGAACACTGAAGCTTTCTTT
CDR3 protein: CASSMTSNTEAFF

CDR3 length: 13
D gene: -
J gene: TRBJ1-2
clone size: -
V gene: TRBV2
CDR3 DNA: TGTGCCAGCAGGGCCTTTGAGGAAGATGGCTACACCTTC
CDR3 protein: CASRAFEEDGYTF

CDR3 length: 14
D gene: -
J gene: TRBJ1-3
clone size: -
V gene: TRBV7-9
CDR3 DNA: TGTGCCAGCAGCTTCCGCAGGGTCGGAAACACCATATATTTT
CDR3 protein: CASSFRRVGNTIYF

CDR3 length: 15
D gene: TRBD1
J gene: TRBJ2-1
clone size: -
V gene: TRBV5-1
CDR3 DNA: TGCGCCAGCAGCTTGGGACAGGGCTCCTACAATGAGCAGTTCTTC
CDR3 protein: CASSLGQGSYNEQFF

CDR3 length: 13
D gene: TRBD1
J gene: TRBJ1-5
clone size: -
V gene: TRBV2
CDR3 DNA: TGTGCCAGCCGGGACAGCCGGAATCAGCCCCAGCATTTT
CDR3 protein: CASRDSRNQPQHF

CDR3 length: 14
D gene: -
J gene: TRBJ1-2
clone size: -
V gene: TRBV9
CDR3 DNA: TGTGCCAGCAGCCCGGGGGGGGGCGGCTATGGCTACACCTTC
CDR3 protein: CASSPGGGGYGYTF

CDR3 length: 14
D gene: TRBD1
J gene: TRBJ1-3
clone size: -
V gene: TRBV3-1/TRBV3-2
CDR3 DNA: TGTGCCAGCAGCGGGACAGGTGAAAGAAACACCATATATTTT
CDR3 protein: CASSGTGERNTIYF

CDR3 length: 16
D gene: -
J gene: TRBJ2-3
clone size: -
V gene: TRBV6-5
CDR3 DNA: TGTGCCAGCAGTTACGATTTTGGGGGGAGCACAGATACGCAGTATTTT
CDR3 protein: CASSYDFGGSTDTQYF

CDR3 length: 13
D gene: TRBD1
J gene: TRBJ1-6
clone size: -
V gene: TRBV6-5
CDR3 DNA: TGTGCCAGCGGGACAGGGCCTTCTTCACCCCTCCACTTT
CDR3 protein: CASGTGPSSPLHF

CDR3 length: 17
D gene: TRBD1
J gene: TRBJ1-1
clone size: -
V gene: TRBV4-1
CDR3 DNA: TGCGCCAGCCAACCCGGGGGGGGACAGGGGGCGGCGACTGAAGCTTTCTTT
CDR3 protein: CASQPGGGQGAATEAFF

CDR3 length: 13
D gene: TRBD1
J gene: TRBJ1-1
clone size: -
V gene: TRBV28
CDR3 DNA: TGTGCCAGCAGATCGACAGGGGCAAACGAAGCTTTCTTT
CDR3 protein: CASRSTGANEAFF

CDR3 length: 14
D gene: -
J gene: TRBJ2-3
clone size: -
V gene: TRBV30
CDR3 DNA: TGTGCCTGGAGTGCGACTTCTAGCACAGATACGCAGTATTTT
CDR3 protein: CAWSATSSTDTQYF

CDR3 length: 16
D gene: -
J gene: TRBJ2-1
clone size: -
V gene: TRBV28
CDR3 DNA: TGTGCCAGCAGCCCCCGGGGGAAAAGCTCCTACAATGAGCAGTTCTTC
CDR3 protein: CASSPRGKSSYNEQFF

CDR3 length: 11
D gene: -
J gene: TRBJ2-7
clone size: -
V gene: TRBV5-6
CDR3 DNA: TGTGCCAGCAGCCGCGACTACGAGCAGTACTTC
CDR3 protein: CASSRDYEQYF

CDR3 length: 18
D gene: TRBD2
J gene: TRBJ2-5
clone size: -
V gene: TRBV6-1
CDR3 DNA: TGTGCCAGCAGTGAAGCCACAGCGGGGGGGCCGAGTCAAGAGACCCAGTACTTC
CDR3 protein: CASSEATAGGPSQETQYF

CDR3 length: 13
D gene: -
J gene: TRBJ1-1
clone size: -
V gene: TRBV5-1
CDR3 DNA: TGCGCCAGCACGCTGGGGGGGTACACTGAAGCTTTCTTT
CDR3 protein: CASTLGGYTEAFF

CDR3 length: 13
D gene: TRBD1
J gene: TRBJ1-4
clone size: -
V gene: TRBV18
CDR3 DNA: TGTGCCAGCTCGGGACAGAGCGATGAAAAACTGTTTTTT
CDR3 protein: CASSGQSDEKLFF

CDR3 length: 14
D gene: -
J gene: TRBJ1-2
clone size: once
V gene: TRBV6-2/TRBV6-3
CDR3 DNA: TGTGCCAGCAGTTACTCGAGCCAGGCGCGCGGCTACACCTTC
CDR3 protein: CASSYSSQARGYTF

CDR3 length: 17
D gene: TRBD2
J gene: TRBJ2-1
clone size: -
V gene: TRBV4-1
CDR3 DNA: TGCGCCAGCAGCCAAGACAAGCGGGAGAGCTCCTACAATGAGCAGTTCTTC
CDR3 protein: CASSQDKRESSYNEQFF

CDR3 length: 16
D gene: TRBD1
J gene: TRBJ1-2
clone size: -
V gene: TRBV9
CDR3 DNA: TGTGCCAGCAGCGCCGCAGGACAGGGGACCGGGTATGGCTACACCTTC
CDR3 protein: CASSAAGQGTGYGYTF

CDR3 length: 18
D gene: -
J gene: TRBJ2-6
clone size: -
V gene: TRBV3-1/TRBV3-2
CDR3 DNA: TGTGCCAGCAGCCAAGATTCGGGACTTCCCTCTGGGGCCAACGTCCTGACTTTC
CDR3 protein: CASSQDSGLPSGANVLTF

CDR3 length: 15
D gene: TRBD1
J gene: TRBJ1-1
clone size: -
V gene: TRBV3-1/TRBV3-2
CDR3 DNA: TGTGCCAGCAGCTTAGGGTACAGGGGGGACACTGAAGCTTTCTTT
CDR3 protein: CASSLGYRGDTEAFF

CDR3 length: 13
D gene: -
J gene: TRBJ1-4
clone size: -
V gene: TRBV18
CDR3 DNA: TGTGCCAGCTCAGGGCCCGATCGTGAAAAACTGTTTTTT
CDR3 protein: CASSGPDREKLFF

CDR3 length: 15
D gene: TRBD1
J gene: TRBJ1-5
clone size: -
V gene: TRBV19
CDR3 DNA: TGTGCCAGTAGTACAATGACAGGGGGTGGTCAGCCCCAGCATTTT
CDR3 protein: CASSTMTGGGQPQHF

CDR3 length: 16
D gene: TRBD1
J gene: TRBJ1-6
clone size: -
V gene: TRBV5-1
CDR3 DNA: TGCGCCAGCAGCCTTGGACAGGGAGGCTCAGATTCACCCCTCCACTTT
CDR3 protein: CASSLGQGGSDSPLHF

CDR3 length: 13
D gene: -
J gene: TRBJ1-1
clone size: few
V gene: TRBV7-2
CDR3 DNA: TGTGCCAGCAGCTTCGGAGGAGACACTGAAGCTTTCTTT
CDR3 protein: CASSFGGDTEAFF

CDR3 length: 14
D gene: -
J gene: TRBJ1-1
clone size: -
V gene: TRBV20-1
CDR3 DNA: TGCAGTGCTAGTGTAGGGGGATATTTCACTGAAGCTTTCTTT
CDR3 protein: CSASVGGYFTEAFF

CDR3 length: 13
D gene: TRBD1
J gene: TRBJ1-5
clone size: -
V gene: TRBV30
CDR3 DNA: TGTGCCTGGAGTACAGGGGCCGGTCAGCCCCAGCATTTT
CDR3 protein: CAWSTGAGQPQHF

CDR3 length: 14
D gene: TRBD1
J gene: TRBJ2-7
clone size: -
V gene: TRBV10-3
CDR3 DNA: TGTGCCATCAGCCCCGGGACAGGGGGCAGAGAGCAGTACTTC
CDR3 protein: CAISPGTGGREQYF

CDR3 length: 10
D gene: -
J gene: TRBJ1-1
clone size: -
V gene: TRBV20-1
CDR3 DNA: TGCAGTGCTAAACACCTTGAAGCTTTCTTT
CDR3 protein: CSAKHLEAFF

CDR3 length: 16
D gene: TRBD1
J gene: TRBJ1-6
clone size: -
V gene: TRBV19
CDR3 DNA: TGTGCCAGTAGTATCGGCCAGGGGGCGACGAATTCACCCCTCCACTTT
CDR3 protein: CASSIGQGATNSPLHF

CDR3 length: 14
D gene: -
J gene: TRBJ1-6
clone size: -
V gene: TRBV30
CDR3 DNA: TGTGCCTGGAGTACCGGACACAATAATTCACCCCTCCACTTT
CDR3 protein: CAWSTGHNNSPLHF

CDR3 length: 15
D gene: TRBD2
J gene: TRBJ2-3
clone size: few
V gene: TRBV9
CDR3 DNA: TGTGCCAGCAGCGTAGGAGCGGGGGGTACAGATACGCAGTATTTT
CDR3 protein: CASSVGAGGTDTQYF

CDR3 length: 15
D gene: -
J gene: TRBJ1-3
clone size: -
V gene: TRBV7-8
CDR3 DNA: TGTGCCAGCAGGCCAGGGGCCTACTCTGGAAACACCATATATTTT
CDR3 protein: CASRPGAYSGNTIYF

CDR3 length: 14
D gene: TRBD2
J gene: TRBJ2-3
clone size: -
V gene: TRBV5-6
CDR3 DNA: TGTGCCAGCAGAACTAGCGGGGGGGCTTATACGCAGTATTTT
CDR3 protein: CASRTSGGAYTQYF

CDR3 length: 14
D gene: TRBD1
J gene: TRBJ2-7
clone size: once
V gene: TRBV9
CDR3 DNA: TGTGCCAGCAGCCCCCGGGACAGTTCCTACGAGCAGTACTTC
CDR3 protein: CASSPRDSSYEQYF

CDR3 length: 13
D gene: TRBD1
J gene: TRBJ1-1
clone size: once
V gene: TRBV6-4
CDR3 DNA: TGTGCCAGCAGATTCGACAGGGACACTGAAGCTTTCTTT
CDR3 protein: CASRFDRDTEAFF

CDR3 length: 13
D gene: -
J gene: TRBJ1-1
clone size: few
V gene: TRBV30
CDR3 DNA: TGTGCCTGGAGTAGTCAGGGGAACACTGAAGCTTTCTTT
CDR3 protein: CAWSSQGNTEAFF

CDR3 length: 13
D gene: TRBD1
J gene: TRBJ1-1
clone size: -
V gene: TRBV29-1
CDR3 DNA: TGCAGCGCCCGGACAGGGAAAGGCGGTGAAGCTTTCTTT
CDR3 protein: CSARTGKGGEAFF

CDR3 length: 14
D gene: TRBD1
J gene: TRBJ1-4
clone size: -
V gene: TRBV6-5
CDR3 DNA: TGTGCCAGCAGCTTCAGGGGGCGTGAGGAAAAACTGTTTTTT
CDR3 protein: CASSFRGREEKLFF

CDR3 length: 15
D gene: TRBD2
J gene: TRBJ2-2
clone size: -
V gene: TRBV25-1
CDR3 DNA: TGTGCCAGCAGTTCCGGGACTAGTGGCACCGGGGAGCTGTTTTTT
CDR3 protein: CASSSGTSGTGELFF

CDR3 length: 14
D gene: TRBD1
J gene: TRBJ1-2
clone size: -
V gene: TRBV30
CDR3 DNA: TGTGCCTGGAGTGACAACAGGGGGCTGGGAGGCTACACCTTC
CDR3 protein: CAWSDNRGLGGYTF

CDR3 length: 14
D gene: -
J gene: TRBJ1-1
clone size: -
V gene: TRBV30
CDR3 DNA: TGTGCCTGGAGTGCTGGGGCTTTGAACACTGAAGCTTTCTTT
CDR3 protein: CAWSAGALNTEAFF

CDR3 length: 15
D gene: -
J gene: TRBJ2-3
clone size: -
V gene: TRBV28
CDR3 DNA: TGTGCCAGCAGTTTCAGCGGGTCTAGCACAGATACGCAGTATTTT
CDR3 protein: CASSFSGSSTDTQYF

CDR3 length: 16
D gene: TRBD1
J gene: TRBJ1-2
clone size: -
V gene: TRBV19
CDR3 DNA: TGTGCCAGTAGGGACAGGGGCCGGCAAGCTAACTATGGCTACACCTTC
CDR3 protein: CASRDRGRQANYGYTF

CDR3 length: 13
D gene: -
J gene: TRBJ1-2
clone size: -
V gene: TRBV2
CDR3 DNA: TGTGCCAGCAGTTCGACAGTTAACTATGGCTACACCTTC
CDR3 protein: CASSSTVNYGYTF

CDR3 length: 14
D gene: TRBD1
J gene: TRBJ2-7
clone size: once
V gene: TRBV10-2
CDR3 DNA: TGCGCCAGCACCAGGACAGGGGCGGCCTACGAGCAGTACTTC
CDR3 protein: CASTRTGAAYEQYF

CDR3 length: 16
D gene: TRBD1
J gene: TRBJ1-6
clone size: few
V gene: TRBV5-5
CDR3 DNA: TGTGCCAGCAGCTCAGGAAGCGACAGGGAGTATTCACCCCTCCACTTT
CDR3 protein: CASSSGSDREYSPLHF

CDR3 length: 14
D gene: TRBD2
J gene: TRBJ2-1
clone size: -
V gene: TRBV11-3
CDR3 DNA: TGTGCCAGCAGCTTAAGGAGCGGGGGCGGTGAGCAGTTCTTC
CDR3 protein: CASSLRSGGGEQFF

CDR3 length: 15
D gene: TRBD1
J gene: TRBJ2-7
clone size: once
V gene: TRBV11-2
CDR3 DNA: TGTGCCAGCAGCACCCCGCCGACAGGGGGATACGAGCAGTACTTC
CDR3 protein: CASSTPPTGGYEQYF

CDR3 length: 16
D gene: TRBD2
J gene: TRBJ2-3
clone size: -
V gene: TRBV5-1
CDR3 DNA: TGCGCCAGCAGCTTGGTAGTAGCGGGGGCCCCGGATACGCAGTATTTT
CDR3 protein: CASSLVVAGAPDTQYF

CDR3 length: 17
D gene: TRBD2
J gene: TRBJ2-5
clone size: -
V gene: TRBV7-9
CDR3 DNA: TGTGCCAGCAGCCCGGGACTAGCGGGGGCAGTTAGAGAGACCCAGTACTTC
CDR3 protein: CASSPGLAGAVRETQYF